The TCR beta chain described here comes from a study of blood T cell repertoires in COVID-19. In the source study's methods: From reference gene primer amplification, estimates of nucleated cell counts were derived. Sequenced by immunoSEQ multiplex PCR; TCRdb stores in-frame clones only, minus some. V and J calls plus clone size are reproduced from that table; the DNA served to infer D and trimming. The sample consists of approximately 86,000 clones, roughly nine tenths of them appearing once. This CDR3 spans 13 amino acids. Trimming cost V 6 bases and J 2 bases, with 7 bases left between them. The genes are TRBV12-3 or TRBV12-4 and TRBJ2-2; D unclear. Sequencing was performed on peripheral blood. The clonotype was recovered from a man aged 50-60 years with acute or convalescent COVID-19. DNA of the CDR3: TGTGCCAGCAGCCCCATTAACACCGGGGAGCTGTTTTTT. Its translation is CASSPINTGELFF.